The 19 T cell receptor beta chains reported below all come from one sample, sequenced in a study of blood T cell repertoires in COVID-19. Measured with immunoSEQ multiplex PCR; TCRdb has only the in-frame clones, and not every one. The profile shows approximately 240,000 clones, approximately 90% of them singletons. The sample comprised PBMCs or T cells enriched from blood (not recorded which). Source of these receptors: a woman aged 25-40 years with acute COVID-19.

The chain combines TRBV7-9 with TRBJ1-3; TRBD1 might be the D (6 bases). V lost 8 bases and J lost 2, with 22 bases in between. The germline V gene encodes CDR1 SEHNR and CDR2 FQNEAQ (reference sequence). This CDR3 spans 17 amino acids. The CDR3 DNA reads as TGTGCCAGCCTCCTAGGGGGTTGGGGAACGGCTGGAAACACCATATATTTT. Translation gives CASLLGGWGTAGNTIYF.

V usage is TRBV28 and J usage is TRBJ2-7; D possibly corresponds to TRBD2 (7 bases). V dropped 2 bases and J dropped 3 bases, with 17 bases sitting between them. CDR3 length equals 16 residues. Germline lookup yields CDR1 MDHEN and CDR2 SYDVKM. CDR3 residues: CASSLPRGAGSYEQYF. CDR3 coding DNA: TGTGCCAGCAGTTTACCCCGGGGGGCAGGGAGCTACGAGCAGTACTTC.

V gene TRBV13 combines with J gene TRBJ2-7; D ambiguous. The CDR3 totals 12 residues. V was clipped by 5 bases and J by 3 bases, with 8 bases between them. Germline assignment: CDR1 PRHDT and CDR2 FYEKMQ (reference sequence). CDR3 DNA: TGTGCCAGCAGCACCAGTCTCTACGAGCAGTACTTC. It yields the protein CASSTSLYEQYF.

The chain employs TRBV5-4 and TRBJ2-3, with 9 bases identical to TRBD2. The CDR3 is made up of 16 amino acids. The V gene end was trimmed by 0 bases and the J gene end by 4 bases; junction bases not matched to a gene: 6. In germline, CDR1 is SGHNT, CDR2 YYREEE (reference sequence). The CDR3 here is CASSLAWRGGPDTQYF. CDR3 nucleotide sequence: TGTGCCAGCAGCTTGGCGTGGCGGGGGGGCCCAGATACGCAGTATTTT.

The V and J genes are TRBV2 and TRBJ1-1; TRBD1 is a possible D gene (6 bases). CDR1 is SNHLY and CDR2 is FYNNEI in the germline V gene. Trimming removed 6 bases from V and 3 bases from J, with 14 bases in between. This CDR3 is built from 14 residues. This CDR3 is CASRNRDEYTEAFF. DNA of the CDR3: TGTGCCAGCAGGAACAGGGATGAATACACTGAAGCTTTCTTT. Drawing the rest from reference TRBV2 and TRBJ1-1, the complete variable domain is EPEVTQTPSHQVTQMGQEVILRCVPISNHLYFYWYRQILGQKVEFLVSFYNNEISEKSEIFDDQFSVERPDGSNFTLKIRSTKLEDSAMYFCASRNRDEYTEAFFGQGTRLTVV.

The chain recombines TRBV12-5 with TRBJ2-7; D is possibly TRBD1 (5 bases). Germline loops: CDR1 LGHNT, CDR2 FRNRAP. This CDR3 contains 20 residues. V lost 3 bases and J 0 bases, leaving 27 bases between the germline ends. CDR3 nucleotides: TGTGCTAGTGGTTTCATCAATCCAAAGGTTACAGGACCCATCTCCTACGAGCAGTACTTC. This sequence encodes CASGFINPKVTGPISYEQYF.

The chain uses TRBV5-1 and TRBJ1-1; the D gene is possibly TRBD1 (5 bases). The V gene's germline CDR1 is SGHRS and CDR2 YFSETQ. V lost 4 bases and J 6 bases, leaving 16 bases between the germline ends. The CDR3 covers 14 residues. DNA of the CDR3: TGCGCCAGCAGCATACAGGAGACCAGGGCTGAAGCTTTCTTT. It translates to CASSIQETRAEAFF.

The chain has TRBV6-2 or TRBV6-3 and TRBJ1-2; 7 nucleotides line up with TRBD1. Germline trimming cut 5 bases from V and 4 bases from J; bases unmatched to any gene: 10. CDR1 is MNHEY, CDR2 SVGEGT, per germline. This CDR3 comprises 15 residues. The CDR3 nucleotides read TGTGCCAGCAGTGCCTTCCGGACAGGACCCTATGGCTACACCTTC. Protein sequence: CASSAFRTGPYGYTF.

This clone came up a few times. This chain uses TRBV28 with TRBJ1-3; D not resolved. This CDR3 contains 16 residues. With 1 base removed from V and 4 bases from J, the gap between germline ends came to 14 bases. Germline V gene sequence: CDR1 MDHEN, CDR2 SYDVKM. The CDR3 region is CASSLYYEGGGNTIYF. In DNA form, the CDR3 reads TGTGCCAGCAGTTTATATTATGAGGGAGGGGGAAACACCATATATTTT.

The chain recombines TRBV11-2 with TRBJ2-1; 10 bases fit TRBD1. The CDR3 extends over 15 amino acids. Unmatched junction bases numbered 10, after V lost 5 bases and J lost 9 bases. Germline CDR1 reads SGHAT; CDR2 reads FQNNGV. CDR3 residues: CASSPPGQGRGEQFF. The CDR3 DNA reads TGTGCCAGCAGCCCCCCGGGACAGGGGAGGGGTGAGCAGTTCTTC.

V and J are TRBV28 and TRBJ1-1, with no clear D. This CDR3 has 15 residues. Germline V gene sequence: CDR1 MDHEN, CDR2 SYDVKM. Trimming stripped 8 bases from V and 4 bases from J, with 20 bases between. The CDR3 loop reads CASQRTTPAGTEAFF. CDR3 sequence (DNA): TGTGCCAGCCAACGTACAACTCCCGCGGGCACTGAAGCTTTCTTT.

This chain connects TRBV4-3 to TRBJ2-1; 7 positions match TRBD2. CDR3 length equals 15 residues. The V and J ends lost 3 bases and 7 bases, in that order; junction bases with no gene match: 9. The V gene's germline CDR1 is LGHNA and CDR2 YSLEER. CDR3 loop: CASSHGYIAGNEQFF. For the CDR3, the DNA is TGCGCCAGCAGCCATGGTTATATAGCGGGTAATGAGCAGTTCTTC.

This clone occurred a few times. This chain joins TRBV4-1 and TRBJ1-1; tentative D call: TRBD1 (6 bases). V lost 0 bases, J lost 5 bases, and 16 bases lay in between. CDR1 is MGHRA and CDR2 is YSYEKL in the germline V gene. There are 16 residues in the CDR3. The CDR3 reads CASSQELTRGGTEAFF. Here the CDR3 DNA reads TGCGCCAGCAGCCAAGAATTAACCAGGGGTGGTACTGAAGCTTTCTTT.

The genes are TRBV19 and TRBJ1-5, with no clear D. V lost 3 bases to trimming and J lost 5 bases, with 8 bases between them. Germline loops: CDR1 LNHDA, CDR2 SQIVND (reference sequence). The CDR3 runs to 13 residues. The CDR3 nucleotides read TGTGCCAGTAGTATCGGGTTAGATCAGCCCCAGCATTTT. Amino acid sequence: CASSIGLDQPQHF.

V usage is TRBV7-9 and J usage is TRBJ1-2; D gene uncertain. Germline V gene data show CDR1 as SEHNR and CDR2 as FQNEAQ (reference sequence). The CDR3 totals 15 residues. Trimming pared 5 bases from V and 1 base from J, leaving 14 bases between. The CDR3 DNA reads TGTGCCAGCAGCCCCGAGGTCTCTGATAACTATGGCTACACCTTC. Translated: CASSPEVSDNYGYTF.

The chain uses TRBV3-1 (or the pseudogene TRBV3-2) and TRBJ2-1; D is unclear. With 4 bases removed from V and 3 bases from J, the gap between germline ends came to 7 bases. The germline gives CDR1 LGHDT, CDR2 YNNKEL (reference sequence). CDR3 size: 13 residues. CDR3 DNA: TGTGCCAGCAGCCCCCCCTTCTACAATGAGCAGTTCTTC. Protein product: CASSPPFYNEQFF.

The chain employs TRBV19 and TRBJ2-3, with D tentatively TRBD2 (6 bases). V lost 6 bases and J lost 3, with 13 bases in between. The CDR3 runs 14 residues. Germline CDR1 and CDR2: LNHDA and SQIVND (reference sequence). The CDR3 region has the DNA TGTGCCAGTAGCTCGTTCGGGGGTACAGATACGCAGTATTTT. Protein: CASSSFGGTDTQYF. Complete variable domain (other parts from reference TRBV19 and TRBJ2-3): DGGITQSPKYLFRKEGQNVTLSCEQNLNHDAMYWYRQDPGQGLRLIYYSQIVNDFQKGDIAEGYSVSREKKESFPLTVTSAQKNPTAFYLCASSSFGGTDTQYFGPGTRLTVL.

J is TRBJ2-3 and V is TRBV5-6; 8 bases line up with TRBD2. CDR1 and CDR2 (germline): SGHDT, YYEEEE. With V trimmed by 0 bases and J by 3 bases, 3 bases remained unmatched. There are 15 residues in the CDR3. The CDR3 reads CASSLGGGRTDTQYF. CDR3 DNA: TGTGCCAGCAGCTTGGGGGGCGGGAGGACAGATACGCAGTATTTT.

This clone has only a few counts. This rearrangement joins TRBV9 to TRBJ2-2; D might be TRBD2 (5 bases). The V and J ends lost 0 bases and 7 bases respectively, with 7 bases between them. From germline, CDR1 is SGDLS and CDR2 YYNGEE. The CDR3 loop spans 13 amino acids. This CDR3 is CASSVAGSGELFF. CDR3 DNA sequence: TGTGCCAGCAGCGTAGCTGGGAGCGGGGAGCTGTTTTTT.